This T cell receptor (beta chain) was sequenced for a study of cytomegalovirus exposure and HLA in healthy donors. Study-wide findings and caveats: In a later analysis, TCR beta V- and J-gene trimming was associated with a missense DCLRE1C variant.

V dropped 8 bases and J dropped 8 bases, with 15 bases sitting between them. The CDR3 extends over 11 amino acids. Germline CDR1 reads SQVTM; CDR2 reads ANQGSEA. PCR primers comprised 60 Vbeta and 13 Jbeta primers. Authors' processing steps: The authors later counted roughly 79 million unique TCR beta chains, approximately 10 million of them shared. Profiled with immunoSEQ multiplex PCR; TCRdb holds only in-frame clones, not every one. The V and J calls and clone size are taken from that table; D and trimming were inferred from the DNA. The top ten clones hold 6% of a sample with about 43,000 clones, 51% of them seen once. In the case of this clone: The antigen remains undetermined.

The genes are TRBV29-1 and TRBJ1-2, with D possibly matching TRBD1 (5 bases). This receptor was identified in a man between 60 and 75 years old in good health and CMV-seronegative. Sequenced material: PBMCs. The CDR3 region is CSSQGVGGYTF. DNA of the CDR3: TGCAGCAGTCAAGGGGTGGGGGGCTACACCTTC.